A selection of T cell receptor beta chains follows, all from one sample in a study of technical replicates of blood from several donors. Profiling relied on immunoSEQ multiplex PCR, and the TCRdb table lists in-frame clones only, not all of them. The data show 50,000 to 65,000 clones, 85% to 95% seen once. What was sequenced was PBMCs. These TCRs come from a human donor in good health. Some clones in this sample may be carry-over from other donors' samples. Both conserved end residues are part of each CDR3. A D gene is named only where the DNA matches it firmly. The listing skips clone size in some rows; elsewhere it reads once, few, many or a size class.

clone size: NA; V gene: TRBV30; J gene: TRBJ2-1; D gene: NA; CDR3 protein: CAWSPPGGGYNEQFF; CDR3 DNA: TGTGCCTGGAGTCCCCCTGGGGGCGGCTACAATGAGCAGTTCTTC
clone size: NA; V gene: TRBV19; J gene: TRBJ2-7; D gene: TRBD1; CDR3 protein: CASKRDRGPYEQYF; CDR3 DNA: TGTGCCAGTAAGAGGGACAGGGGCCCCTACGAGCAGTACTTC
clone size: NA; V gene: TRBV10-3; J gene: TRBJ2-1; D gene: NA; CDR3 protein: CAISESGAIYNEQFF; CDR3 DNA: TGTGCCATCAGTGAGTCGGGGGCCATCTACAATGAGCAGTTCTTC
clone size: NA; V gene: TRBV18; J gene: TRBJ2-1; D gene: TRBD2; CDR3 protein: CASSPTSGIYNEQFF; CDR3 DNA: TGTGCCAGCTCACCAACTAGCGGGATCTACAATGAGCAGTTCTTC
clone size: NA; V gene: TRBV6-5; J gene: TRBJ2-1; D gene: NA; CDR3 protein: CASTGRGNEQFF; CDR3 DNA: TGTGCCAGCACTGGAAGGGGCAATGAGCAGTTCTTC
clone size: NA; V gene: TRBV19; J gene: TRBJ1-1; D gene: TRBD1; CDR3 protein: CASSHYKTGGFTEAFF; CDR3 DNA: TGTGCCAGTAGCCACTACAAAACAGGGGGCTTCACTGAAGCTTTCTTT
clone size: few; V gene: TRBV7-9; J gene: TRBJ2-4; D gene: NA; CDR3 protein: CASSPSLTQNIQYF; CDR3 DNA: TGTGCCAGCAGCCCCAGTCTCACCCAGAACATTCAGTACTTC
clone size: NA; V gene: TRBV6-5; J gene: TRBJ2-1; D gene: NA; CDR3 protein: CASSYSLGAREQFF; CDR3 DNA: TGTGCCAGCAGTTACTCCCTGGGGGCACGGGAGCAGTTCTTC
clone size: NA; V gene: TRBV9; J gene: TRBJ1-1; D gene: TRBD1; CDR3 protein: CASSSGQGREAFF; CDR3 DNA: TGTGCCAGCAGCTCGGGACAGGGCCGTGAAGCTTTCTTT
clone size: NA; V gene: TRBV18; J gene: TRBJ1-2; D gene: NA; CDR3 protein: CASSRGEDYGYTF; CDR3 DNA: TGTGCCAGCTCACGCGGTGAGGACTATGGCTACACCTTC
clone size: NA; V gene: TRBV6-1; J gene: TRBJ2-2; D gene: TRBD1; CDR3 protein: CASSATGTVVTGELFF; CDR3 DNA: TGTGCCAGCAGTGCAACCGGGACAGTCGTCACCGGGGAGCTGTTTTTT
clone size: NA; V gene: TRBV4-3; J gene: TRBJ2-7; D gene: NA; CDR3 protein: CASSQEKEGKPYEQYF; CDR3 DNA: TGCGCCAGCAGCCAAGAAAAGGAGGGGAAACCCTACGAGCAGTACTTC
clone size: NA; V gene: TRBV2; J gene: TRBJ2-7; D gene: TRBD1; CDR3 protein: CASKNTDRLHEQYF; CDR3 DNA: TGTGCCAGCAAGAATACGGACAGGCTCCACGAGCAGTACTTC
clone size: NA; V gene: TRBV5-1; J gene: TRBJ1-5; D gene: NA; CDR3 protein: CASSWGDSQREPQHF; CDR3 DNA: TGCGCCAGCAGCTGGGGGGACTCTCAAAGGGAGCCCCAGCATTTT
clone size: NA; V gene: TRBV29-1; J gene: TRBJ2-1; D gene: TRBD2; CDR3 protein: CSVGGVTSGLYNEQFF; CDR3 DNA: TGCAGCGTGGGAGGGGTGACTAGCGGACTGTACAATGAGCAGTTCTTC
clone size: once; V gene: TRBV5-1; J gene: TRBJ1-4; D gene: NA; CDR3 protein: CASSLVAGLDEKLFF; CDR3 DNA: TGCGCCAGCAGCTTGGTCGCGGGTTTAGACGAAAAACTGTTTTTT
clone size: NA; V gene: TRBV19; J gene: TRBJ1-5; D gene: TRBD1; CDR3 protein: CASSRDREGNQPQHF; CDR3 DNA: TGTGCCAGTAGCCGGGACAGGGAGGGCAATCAGCCCCAGCATTTT
clone size: NA; V gene: TRBV6-5; J gene: TRBJ2-3; D gene: TRBD2; CDR3 protein: CASSFYSGRTDTQYF; CDR3 DNA: TGTGCCAGCAGTTTCTATAGCGGGAGAACAGATACGCAGTATTTT
clone size: NA; V gene: TRBV4-1; J gene: TRBJ2-1; D gene: TRBD2; CDR3 protein: CASSPGLAGTSYNEQFF; CDR3 DNA: TGCGCCAGCAGCCCAGGACTAGCGGGAACCTCCTACAATGAGCAGTTCTTC
clone size: once; V gene: TRBV10-3; J gene: TRBJ2-3; D gene: TRBD2; CDR3 protein: CASRAGGFPDTQYF; CDR3 DNA: TGTGCCAGCCGAGCGGGAGGGTTCCCAGATACGCAGTATTTT
clone size: once; V gene: TRBV7-2; J gene: TRBJ1-4; D gene: NA; CDR3 protein: CASSLVRGDEKLFF; CDR3 DNA: TGTGCCAGCAGCTTAGTCAGGGGTGATGAAAAACTGTTTTTT
clone size: NA; V gene: TRBV7-2; J gene: TRBJ2-5; D gene: TRBD2; CDR3 protein: CASSSRGAYSETQYF; CDR3 DNA: TGTGCCAGCAGCTCGCGGGGGGCCTACTCAGAGACCCAGTACTTC
clone size: NA; V gene: TRBV9; J gene: TRBJ2-7; D gene: TRBD2; CDR3 protein: CASSDSGSSYEQYF; CDR3 DNA: TGTGCCAGCAGCGATAGCGGGAGCTCCTACGAGCAGTACTTC
clone size: NA; V gene: TRBV6-1; J gene: TRBJ2-3; D gene: NA; CDR3 protein: CASRAGGSDTQYF; CDR3 DNA: TGTGCCAGCAGAGCGGGTGGCTCAGATACGCAGTATTTT
clone size: NA; V gene: TRBV6-1; J gene: TRBJ1-5; D gene: TRBD1; CDR3 protein: CASNGQGGQPQHF; CDR3 DNA: TGTGCCAGCAACGGACAGGGTGGCCAGCCCCAGCATTTT
clone size: NA; V gene: TRBV4-3; J gene: TRBJ2-3; D gene: NA; CDR3 protein: CASSQRVGGAGTDTQYF; CDR3 DNA: TGCGCCAGCAGCCAGAGGGTTGGGGGGGCGGGCACAGATACGCAGTATTTT
clone size: NA; V gene: TRBV5-1; J gene: TRBJ2-1; D gene: TRBD2; CDR3 protein: CASSRTSGTREQFF; CDR3 DNA: TGCGCCAGCAGCAGGACTAGCGGGACAAGGGAGCAGTTCTTC
clone size: NA; V gene: TRBV19; J gene: TRBJ2-7; D gene: TRBD2; CDR3 protein: CASRPFASGPTYEQYF; CDR3 DNA: TGTGCCAGTAGGCCCTTCGCTAGCGGTCCTACCTACGAGCAGTACTTC
clone size: NA; V gene: TRBV6-1; J gene: TRBJ1-5; D gene: NA; CDR3 protein: CASSERLGQGQVNQPQHF; CDR3 DNA: TGTGCCAGCAGTGAAAGATTAGGGCAGGGGCAGGTCAATCAGCCCCAGCATTTT
clone size: NA; V gene: TRBV6-1; J gene: TRBJ1-1; D gene: NA; CDR3 protein: CASSEARAVTEAFF; CDR3 DNA: TGTGCCAGCAGTGAAGCGCGGGCGGTTACTGAAGCTTTCTTT
clone size: NA; V gene: TRBV7-2; J gene: TRBJ2-7; D gene: NA; CDR3 protein: CASSLDASTYEQYF; CDR3 DNA: TGTGCCAGCAGCTTAGATGCTAGTACCTACGAGCAGTACTTC
clone size: NA; V gene: TRBV7-6; J gene: TRBJ2-5; D gene: TRBD2; CDR3 protein: CASSLGVGGTQETQYF; CDR3 DNA: TGTGCCAGCAGCTTAGGTGTCGGGGGGACTCAAGAGACCCAGTACTTC
clone size: NA; V gene: TRBV6-6; J gene: TRBJ2-1; D gene: TRBD2; CDR3 protein: CASSNPQTSGGHEQFF; CDR3 DNA: TGTGCCAGCAGTAACCCCCAGACTAGCGGGGGCCATGAGCAGTTCTTC
clone size: NA; V gene: TRBV5-1; J gene: TRBJ1-4; D gene: NA; CDR3 protein: CASSLGGAGSEKLFF; CDR3 DNA: TGCGCCAGCAGCCTCGGGGGGGCAGGGAGTGAAAAACTGTTTTTT
clone size: NA; V gene: TRBV11-2; J gene: TRBJ1-6; D gene: NA; CDR3 protein: CASSAGENSPLHF; CDR3 DNA: TGTGCCAGCAGTGCAGGGGAGAATTCACCCCTCCACTTT
clone size: medium-sized; V gene: TRBV4-2; J gene: TRBJ2-1; D gene: TRBD2; CDR3 protein: CASSRDTSGSYNEQFF; CDR3 DNA: TGTGCCAGCAGCCGCGATACTAGCGGGAGTTACAATGAGCAGTTCTTC
clone size: NA; V gene: TRBV7-2; J gene: TRBJ2-7; D gene: TRBD2; CDR3 protein: CASSPPGTSGHEQYF; CDR3 DNA: TGTGCCAGCAGTCCCCCCGGGACTAGCGGGCACGAGCAGTACTTC
clone size: NA; V gene: TRBV5-1; J gene: TRBJ2-5; D gene: TRBD1; CDR3 protein: CASSPGQGVWYQETQYF; CDR3 DNA: TGCGCCAGCAGCCCGGGACAGGGTGTTTGGTACCAAGAGACCCAGTACTTC
clone size: NA; V gene: TRBV27; J gene: TRBJ2-7; D gene: NA; CDR3 protein: CASSSRGSHEQYF; CDR3 DNA: TGTGCCAGCAGCTCACGGGGTTCTCACGAGCAGTACTTC
clone size: NA; V gene: TRBV10-3; J gene: TRBJ1-5; D gene: TRBD1; CDR3 protein: CAISRDRGHSNQPQHF; CDR3 DNA: TGTGCCATCAGCCGGGACAGAGGACATAGCAATCAGCCCCAGCATTTT
clone size: NA; V gene: TRBV5-4; J gene: TRBJ1-3; D gene: NA; CDR3 protein: CASSLGPSQGNTIYF; CDR3 DNA: TGTGCCAGCAGCTTGGGTCCCAGTCAAGGAAACACCATATATTTT